One and the same sample provided the 10 T cell receptor beta chains below, sequenced in a study of response to subunit inactivated influenza vaccine. Each CDR3 protein gets one entry after TCRdb re-called the RT-PCR reads with MiXCR. This table holds more than 700,000 distinct CDR3 sequences, 21% found once. Sequencing was performed on PBMCs from blood, taken approximately 5 days after vaccination. The source of these receptors is a middle-aged man who received an inactivated influenza vaccine.

This clonotype turned up a few times. The chain is built from TRBV29-1 and TRBJ2-7, with 8 bases that match TRBD2. The V gene end was trimmed by 4 bases and the J gene end by 2 bases; junction bases not matched to a gene: 1. The germline V gene encodes CDR1 SQVTM and CDR2 ANQGSEA. The CDR3 has 12 residues. Written as DNA, the CDR3 is TGCAGCGTTGGGCGGGGGGCCTACGAGCAGTACTTC. Its translation is CSVGRGAYEQYF.

The sample holds a few counts of this clonotype. This chain uses TRBV20-1 with TRBJ2-7, with 8 bases lining up with TRBD2. Germline CDR1 and CDR2: DFQATT and SNEGSKA (reference sequence). The trim removed 2 bases at V and 0 bases at J, leaving 6 bases unmatched. CDR3 length equals 15 residues. Written as DNA, the CDR3 is TGCAGTGCTAGAAGGCGGGGGGCTCGCTCCTACGAGCAGTACTTC. Protein: CSARRRGARSYEQYF.

This clonotype has only a few counts. This chain links TRBV10-3 with TRBJ2-7, with 9 positions matching TRBD2. This CDR3 spans 16 amino acids. Germline CDR1 and CDR2: ENHRY and SYGVKD. J was trimmed by 2 bases and V by 1 base; bases with no gene match: 6. The CDR3 bases are TGTGCCATCAGTGAGTTAGCGGGAGCGGTCCCCTACGAGCAGTACTTC. Translating it yields CAISELAGAVPYEQYF.

The CDR3 region is CASRLDLGGQETQYF. The DNA of the CDR3 is TGTGCCAGCAGACTCGACTTGGGGGGCCAAGAGACCCAGTACTTC. The chain couples TRBV2 to TRBJ2-5, with TRBD2 as a possible D gene (6 bases). Germline V gene lookup returns CDR1 SNHLY and CDR2 FYNNEI. Deletions cut 6 bases from V and 1 base from J, with 15 bases between. CDR3 length equals 15 residues. Filled out from reference TRBV2 and TRBJ2-5, the complete variable domain reads EPEVTQTPSHQVTQMGQEVILRCVPISNHLYFYWYRQILGQKVEFLVSFYNNEISEKSEIFDDQFSVERPDGSNFTLKIRSTKLEDSAMYFCASRLDLGGQETQYFGPGTRLLVL.

This clonotype was detected only a few times. V usage is TRBV5-1 and J usage is TRBJ2-3; 7 nucleotides agree with TRBD2. This CDR3 has 16 residues. From germline, CDR1 is SGHRS and CDR2 YFSETQ. Germline trimming cut 6 bases from V and 2 bases from J; bases unmatched to any gene: 12. CDR3 amino acids: CASTPGRLAATDTQYF. The CDR3 nucleotides are TGCGCCAGCACCCCGGGGCGTCTAGCGGCCACAGATACGCAGTATTTT.

J is TRBJ1-1 and V is TRBV28; D remains ambiguous. CDR3 size: 12 residues. The V end lost 8 bases, the J end lost 9 bases, and 16 bases lay between the germline ends. Germline assignment: CDR1 MDHEN and CDR2 SYDVKM. The CDR3 region is CASGGHGRQAFF. DNA of the CDR3: TGTGCCAGCGGAGGTCACGGGAGACAAGCTTTCTTT.

CDR3 region: CASTDRLPNTEAFF. In nucleotides, the CDR3 is TGTGCCAGCACGGACAGACTACCGAACACTGAAGCTTTCTTT. V and J are TRBV2 and TRBJ1-1, with TRBD1 as a possible D gene (6 bases). The germline CDR1 and CDR2 sequences are SNHLY and FYNNEI. The CDR3 spans 14 residues. The V and J ends lost 7 bases and 1 base respectively, with 13 bases between them.

The rearrangement links TRBV6-2 or TRBV6-3 to TRBJ2-1; D is ambiguous. V was pared by 6 bases and J by 0 bases, with 12 bases between. In germline, CDR1 is MNHEY, CDR2 SVGEGT. The CDR3 sequence is 15 residues long. The CDR3 loop reads CASSPRQVSYNEQFF. Written as DNA, the CDR3 is TGTGCCAGCAGCCCCCGTCAGGTCTCCTACAATGAGCAGTTCTTC.

This clonotype has just a few counts. The rearrangement joins TRBV15 to TRBJ2-3; unclear D gene. This CDR3 is 12 amino acids long. V shed 0 bases and J shed 6 bases, with 4 bases lying between them. CDR1 LNHNV and CDR2 YYDKDF come from the germline V gene (reference sequence). Here the CDR3 reads CATSREWDTQYF. The CDR3 DNA reads TGTGCCACCAGCAGAGAGTGGGATACGCAGTATTTT. The whole variable domain, remainder taken from reference TRBV15 and TRBJ2-3, is DAMVIQNPRYQVTQFGKPVTLSCSQTLNHNVMYWYQQKSSQAPKLLFHYYDKDFNNEADTPDNFQSRRPNTSFCFLDIRSPGLGDTAMYLCATSREWDTQYFGPGTRLTVL.

The chain has TRBV4-2 and TRBJ2-1; 7 bases are a match to TRBD2. After removal of 1 base from V and 6 bases from J, the junction contained 6 bases not matched to a gene. This CDR3 is built from 15 residues. Per the germline V gene, CDR1 is LGHNA and CDR2 is YNFKEQ. The CDR3 here is CASSQAGTTSNEQFF. Written as DNA, the CDR3 is TGTGCCAGCAGCCAAGCCGGGACTACTTCCAATGAGCAGTTCTTC.